This passage covers 5 T cell receptor beta chains from one sample sequenced in a study of blood T cell repertoires in COVID-19. Data came from immunoSEQ multiplex PCR; TCRdb stores just in-frame clones and leaves some out. The sample gives under 350,000 clones, 83% of which show up once; 3.5% to 5.5% is in the top ten. Specimen: peripheral blood. The source is a man between 60 and 70 years old who had recovered from COVID-19.

The genes are TRBV6-5 and TRBJ2-1; TRBD2 agrees at 8 bases. This CDR3 spans 15 amino acids. V was clipped by 7 bases and J by 9 bases; unmatched bases: 14. CDR1 and CDR2 from the germline V gene are MNHEY and SVGAGI. The CDR3 DNA reads TGTGCCAGCACCAACCCCAGCGGGAGTCGCACTGAGCAGTTCTTC. This translates into CASTNPSGSRTEQFF.

The genes are TRBV6-5 and TRBJ1-2; 8 bases match TRBD1. V lost 6 bases and J lost 4; bases outside the gene matches: 10. Germline CDR1 is MNHEY and CDR2 is SVGAGI. The CDR3 runs 15 residues. The CDR3 is CASSPGQGASYGYTF. CDR3 DNA: TGTGCCAGCAGCCCAGGGCAGGGGGCTTCCTATGGCTACACCTTC.

V is TRBV12-2 and J is TRBJ2-7; the D call of TRBD2 is as the table states it, not checked on the DNA. TRBV12-2 is an annotated pseudogene. The length of the CDR3 is 11 residues. Here the CDR3 DNA reads TGTGCAAGTATGCGGTCGTACGAGCAGTACTTC. Protein product: CASMRSYEQYF.

To note about this clone: Other DNA sequences of this sample code for an identical CDR3. The chain carries TRBV29-1 and TRBJ1-5; maybe TRBD1 (5 bases). Germline lookup yields CDR1 SQVTM and CDR2 ANQGSEA. V lost 4 bases and J 2 bases, leaving 9 bases between the germline ends. This CDR3 is built from 13 residues. CDR3 amino acids: CSVGGGGNQPQHF. CDR3 nucleotide sequence: TGCAGCGTTGGGGGAGGGGGCAATCAGCCCCAGCATTTT.

This clone was counted many times. The gene calls are TRBV5-6 and TRBJ2-3; 7 nucleotides line up with TRBD2. Looked up from germline, CDR1 is SGHDT and CDR2 is YYEEEE. The J segment lost 6 bases and the V segment lost 7 bases, leaving 5 bases of the junction unmatched. The length of the CDR3 is 12 residues. The DNA of the CDR3 is TGTGCCAGCGGCTCCGGGGGGGATACGCAGTATTTT. Translating gives CASGSGGDTQYF.